This T cell receptor (beta chain) is from a study of CD4 and CD8 cells across lung adenocarcinoma regions. The patients had localized lung adenocarcinoma, a non-small cell subtype. TCRdb independently ran MiXCR on the PCR reads; one entry per CDR3 protein. The sample consists of 3,300 or so distinct CDR3 sequences, 64% of them appearing once. This clonotype was observed a few times. The V gene's germline CDR1 is MNHNS and CDR2 SASEGT. This CDR3 is built from 17 residues. V is TRBV6-1 and J is TRBJ2-1; TRBD1 aligns across 10 bases. The J call may be in error: the DNA end matches TRBJ2-5 better. The receptor comes from a female donor with lung adenocarcinoma. The CD4 and CD8 labels of this study may be unreliable. What was sequenced was CD4+ T cells from the margin of a lung tumor. CDR3 amino acids: CASSTRDRGYVRETQYF. CDR3 DNA sequence: TGTGCCAGCAGCACCCGGGACAGGGGATATGTCAGAGAGACCCAGTACTTC.